This is a list of T cell receptor beta chains from one sample in a study of blood T cell repertoires in COVID-19. Assay: immunoSEQ multiplex PCR; the TCRdb copy retains only in-frame clones and omits some. The table lists around 450,000 clones, around nine tenths of them singletons. The source material was PBMCs or T cells enriched from blood (not recorded which). These receptors originate from a woman aged 18-29 years with acute COVID-19. CDR3s include the opening cysteine and the closing phenylalanine or tryptophan. A D gene is named only where the DNA matches it firmly. Expanded clones get a size class; other rows say once, few or many, or leave the size out.

J | V | length | size | D | CDR3 | DNA
TRBJ1-5 | TRBV11-2 | 15 | . | . | CASSLDTRSNQPQHF | TGTGCCAGCAGCTTAGATACGCGCAGCAATCAGCCCCAGCATTTT
TRBJ1-2 | TRBV9 | 14 | once | . | CASSPRPSRDGYTF | TGTGCCAGCAGCCCACGTCCCTCGAGGGATGGCTACACCTTC
TRBJ1-1 | TRBV30 | 13 | . | TRBD1 | CAWRGQGNTEAFF | TGTGCCTGGAGGGGACAGGGGAACACTGAAGCTTTCTTT
TRBJ2-3 | TRBV5-5 | 12 | . | . | CASSLRTDTQYF | TGTGCCAGCAGCTTGCGGACAGATACGCAGTATTTT
TRBJ1-6 | TRBV9 | 14 | . | . | CASSVGGDNSPLHF | TGTGCCAGCAGCGTTGGCGGGGACAATTCACCCCTCCACTTT
TRBJ2-5 | TRBV5-6 | 15 | few | TRBD2 | CASSLGLAGVGTQYF | TGTGCCAGCAGCTTGGGACTAGCGGGCGTGGGGACCCAGTACTTC
TRBJ2-7 | TRBV4-1 | 16 | many | TRBD1 | CASSLNLGQGTYEQYF | TGCGCCAGCAGCCTTAATCTGGGACAGGGGACCTACGAGCAGTACTTC
TRBJ1-6 | TRBV19 | 13 | . | . | CASRKQGNSPLHF | TGTGCCAGTAGAAAACAGGGAAACTCACCCCTCCACTTT
TRBJ1-2 | TRBV5-6 | 14 | once | . | CASSWPDPNYGYTF | TGTGCCAGCAGCTGGCCCGATCCTAACTATGGCTACACCTTC
TRBJ2-4 | TRBV11-2 | 15 | . | TRBD1 | CASSPGQGVKNIQYF | TGTGCCAGCAGCCCGGGACAGGGGGTCAAAAACATTCAGTACTTC
TRBJ2-7 | TRBV28 | 13 | . | . | CASTRGSTYEQYF | TGTGCCAGCACCAGGGGCTCAACCTACGAGCAGTACTTC
TRBJ2-1 | TRBV11-3 | 15 | . | TRBD2 | CASSSGLAGGHEQFF | TGTGCCAGCAGCTCGGGACTAGCGGGAGGTCATGAGCAGTTCTTC
TRBJ2-4 | TRBV19 | 14 | few | . | CASSRGQGGNIQYF | TGTGCCAGTAGTCGAGGACAGGGAGGGAACATTCAGTACTTC
TRBJ2-5 | TRBV6-5 | 14 | . | TRBD1 | CASRRQGARETQYF | TGTGCCAGCAGACGACAGGGGGCGAGAGAGACCCAGTACTTC
TRBJ2-2 | TRBV25-1 | 13 | . | TRBD2 | CASGLAGGGELFF | TGTGCCAGCGGACTAGCGGGAGGCGGGGAGCTGTTTTTT